The 32 T cell receptor beta chains listed next were all sequenced from one sample in a study of cytomegalovirus exposure and HLA in healthy donors. The table came from immunoSEQ multiplex PCR; TCRdb's copy has only in-frame clones and leaves some out. The sample lists around 150,000 clones, 80% to 90% seen once, with roughly 6% in the top ten. Specimen: PBMCs. The receptors derive from a woman between 25 and 40 years old in good health and CMV-seronegative.

The chain couples TRBV28 to TRBJ1-2; the D gene is possibly TRBD1 (6 bases). V dropped 3 bases and J dropped 4 bases, with 24 bases sitting between them. CDR3 size: 18 residues. Germline V CDR1 and CDR2: MDHEN, SYDVKM. The CDR3 DNA follows: TGTGCCAGCAGTTTCGGACTTCGGGGGCGCGGGCCGACCTATGGCTACACCTTC. It translates to CASSFGLRGRGPTYGYTF.

This rearrangement joins TRBV11-2 to TRBJ1-3; weak D call: TRBD1 (5 bases). The CDR3 is 15 residues long. Between the trimmed V and J ends, which lost 5 bases and 4 bases, there was a span of 15 bases. CDR1 and CDR2 from the germline V gene are SGHAT and FQNNGV. Here the CDR3 reads CASSASGYRGNTIYF. The CDR3 DNA reads as TGTGCCAGCAGCGCCTCAGGGTATCGCGGAAACACCATATATTTT.

The gene calls are TRBV2 and TRBJ2-7; the D is unclear. The CDR3 covers 12 residues. V was trimmed by 6 bases and J by 3 bases, leaving 9 bases between them. Germline CDR1 reads SNHLY; CDR2 reads FYNNEI. In nucleotides, the CDR3 is TGTGCCAGCAGAGGTCGGAGCTACGAGCAGTACTTC. Its protein product is CASRGRSYEQYF. The full variable domain, completed using reference TRBV2 and TRBJ2-7, is EPEVTQTPSHQVTQMGQEVILRCVPISNHLYFYWYRQILGQKVEFLVSFYNNEISEKSEIFDDQFSVERPDGSNFTLKIRSTKLEDSAMYFCASRGRSYEQYFGPGTRLTVT.

The V call is TRBV4-3, the J call TRBJ1-3; D perhaps matches TRBD1 (5 bases). V was shortened by 0 bases and J by 0 bases, with 12 bases between the two germline ends. Looked up from germline, CDR1 is LGHNA and CDR2 is YSLEER. This CDR3 spans 17 amino acids. The CDR3 nucleotides read TGCGCCAGCAGCCAAGATCAGGAGGGACCCTCTGGAAACACCATATATTTT. It is translated as CASSQDQEGPSGNTIYF.

The chain employs TRBV7-2 and TRBJ1-1; no clear D gene. Trimming cost V 6 bases and J 4 bases, with 18 bases left between them. This CDR3 contains 15 residues. Germline V gene data show CDR1 as SGHTA and CDR2 as FQGNSA. CDR3 loop: CASRGFRGWGTEAFF. CDR3 coding DNA: TGTGCCAGCAGGGGATTCCGCGGGTGGGGCACTGAAGCTTTCTTT.

The chain links TRBV27 to TRBJ2-2, with D tentatively TRBD1 (5 bases). Trimming stripped 7 bases from V and 4 bases from J, with 19 bases between. The CDR3 is 16 amino acids. Germline CDR1 reads MNHEY; CDR2 reads SMNVEV (reference sequence). The CDR3 sequence is CASTTKIQVGTGELFF. CDR3 nucleotide sequence: TGTGCCAGCACCACCAAAATACAGGTTGGCACCGGGGAGCTGTTTTTT.

Only a few counts were recorded for this clone. This sequence joins TRBV27 and TRBJ1-2, with a tentative D call TRBD1 (6 bases). The germline V gene encodes CDR1 MNHEY and CDR2 SMNVEV (reference sequence). The V and J ends lost 2 bases and 6 bases respectively, with 16 bases between them. The CDR3 is 15 residues long. CDR3: CASSLGTTGIDGYTF. The CDR3 DNA follows: TGTGCCAGCAGTTTAGGGACCACAGGGATCGATGGCTACACCTTC.

The gene calls are TRBV10-3 and TRBJ2-2, with D unresolved. In germline, CDR1 is ENHRY, CDR2 SYGVKD. This CDR3 comprises 12 residues. Trimming stripped 0 bases from V and 7 bases from J, with 3 bases between. The CDR3 nucleotides are TGTGCCATCAGTGAGTCTGTCGGGGAGCTGTTTTTT. Translation: CAISESVGELFF.

V and J are TRBV7-8 and TRBJ1-1; maybe TRBD1 (5 bases). Deletions cut 2 bases from V and 6 bases from J, with 13 bases between. The CDR3 spans 14 residues. Per the germline V gene, CDR1 is SGHVS and CDR2 is FQNEAQ. CDR3 bases: TGTGCCAGCAGCTTAATCGGGGGGTCCGCTGAAGCTTTCTTT. Residues: CASSLIGGSAEAFF.

The chain recombines TRBV15 with TRBJ2-1, with TRBD2 as a possible D gene (6 bases). This CDR3 contains 16 residues. Trimming stripped 1 base from V and 6 bases from J, with 16 bases between. From germline, CDR1 is LNHNV and CDR2 YYDKDF (reference sequence). For the CDR3, the DNA is TGTGCCACCAGCAGAGGGGCGGGGCTAGGTTCCAATGAGCAGTTCTTC. Its translation is CATSRGAGLGSNEQFF.

The gene calls are TRBV7-8 and TRBJ2-5; D uncertain. CDR1 is SGHVS, CDR2 FQNEAQ, per germline. The CDR3 totals 14 residues. V was trimmed by 5 bases and J by 9 bases, leaving 19 bases between them. The CDR3 DNA sequence: TGTGCCAGCAGCCTCGTCCGGGCGGATTACCCCCAGTACTTC. The encoded protein is CASSLVRADYPQYF.

V is TRBV4-2 and J is TRBJ2-1; 7 bases agree with TRBD2. The germline V gene encodes CDR1 LGHNA and CDR2 YNFKEQ. V lost 4 bases and J lost 8; bases outside the gene matches: 2. CDR3 length equals 12 residues. The CDR3 DNA sequence: TGTGCCAGCAGCCCCCGGGGGGATGAGCAGTTCTTC. This encodes CASSPRGDEQFF.

The J gene is TRBJ2-1, the V gene TRBV2, with TRBD1 as a possible D gene (5 bases). The CDR3 covers 18 residues. Between the trimmed V and J ends, which lost 1 base and 4 bases, there was a span of 20 bases. Germline CDR1 reads SNHLY; CDR2 reads FYNNEI. The CDR3 region is CASSEGGRAGQIYNEQFF. The CDR3 DNA reads as TGTGCCAGCAGTGAAGGGGGCCGGGCAGGGCAAATTTACAATGAGCAGTTCTTC. Using reference TRBV2 and TRBJ2-1 for the parts outside the CDR3, the full variable domain is EPEVTQTPSHQVTQMGQEVILRCVPISNHLYFYWYRQILGQKVEFLVSFYNNEISEKSEIFDDQFSVERPDGSNFTLKIRSTKLEDSAMYFCASSEGGRAGQIYNEQFFGPGTRLTVL.

The chain links TRBV27 to TRBJ2-7; D may be TRBD1 (5 bases). This CDR3 contains 12 residues. Looked up from germline, CDR1 is MNHEY and CDR2 is SMNVEV (reference sequence). V lost 5 bases, J lost 3 bases, and 8 bases lay in between. DNA of the CDR3: TGTGCCAGCAGTCCGCAGGGCTACGAGCAGTACTTC. Its protein product is CASSPQGYEQYF.

CDR3 nucleotides: TGTGCCAGCAGGAATCCAGGGTTTACAGATACGCAGTATTTT. It encodes CASRNPGFTDTQYF. This rearrangement joins TRBV28 to TRBJ2-3, with TRBD1 as a possible D gene (5 bases). This CDR3 spans 14 amino acids. Trimming shortened V by 6 bases and J by 3 bases, and 13 bases separated the two germline ends. Germline V gene lookup returns CDR1 MDHEN and CDR2 SYDVKM.

The CDR3 spells CASSFSGREQFF. The CDR3 DNA sequence: TGTGCCAGCAGCTTTAGCGGCAGGGAGCAGTTCTTC. J is TRBJ2-1 and V is TRBV7-2; D may be TRBD2 (6 bases). Germline assignment: CDR1 SGHTA and CDR2 FQGNSA. This CDR3 is 12 amino acids long. V was shortened by 3 bases and J by 10 bases, with 10 bases between the two germline ends.

The chain joins TRBV14 to TRBJ2-7, with TRBD1 identical over 7 bases. The junction had 3 bases not matched to a gene; V was cut back by 0 bases and J by 1 base. The CDR3 has 15 residues. Germline CDR1 is SGHDN and CDR2 is FVKESK. CDR3 nucleotides: TGTGCCAGCAGCCAAGAGAGGGGGCGGTCCTACGAGCAGTACTTC. This codes for CASSQERGRSYEQYF.

Points on this clone: Other DNA sequences within the sample encode an identical CDR3. J is TRBJ2-7 and V is TRBV7-2, with 8 bases fitting TRBD2. The germline V gene encodes CDR1 SGHTA and CDR2 FQGNSA. The CDR3 is made up of 14 amino acids. Unmatched junction bases numbered 1, after V lost 1 base and J lost 2 bases. This chain's CDR3 is CASSLGRGAYEQYF. The CDR3 DNA reads TGTGCCAGCAGCTTAGGGCGGGGGGCCTACGAGCAGTACTTC.

The count of this clone is one. The genes are TRBV4-3 and TRBJ2-7, with 11 bases lining up with TRBD1. Germline V gene data show CDR1 as LGHNA and CDR2 as YSLEER. The CDR3 runs 14 residues. The J segment lost 3 bases and the V segment lost 3 bases, leaving 1 base of the junction unmatched. Here the CDR3 reads CASSQDRGHYEQYF. CDR3 DNA sequence: TGCGCCAGCAGCCAGGACAGGGGGCACTACGAGCAGTACTTC.

The chain couples TRBV28 to TRBJ1-2, with TRBD1 matching 9 bases. CDR3 length: 15 amino acids. V dropped 7 bases and J dropped 0; count of bases not matched to a gene: 6. Germline V gene lookup returns CDR1 MDHEN and CDR2 SYDVKM. CDR3 coding DNA: TGTGCCAGCACCACACGACAGGGGGCTAACTATGGCTACACCTTC. Amino acid sequence: CASTTRQGANYGYTF.

The genes are TRBV15 and TRBJ2-7; D ambiguous. This CDR3 is built from 15 residues. Germline-derived CDR1 and CDR2 are LNHNV and YYDKDF (reference sequence). V lost 0 bases, J lost 2 bases, and 11 bases lay in between. This CDR3 is CATSREFRQTYEQYF. The CDR3, as DNA: TGTGCCACCAGCAGAGAGTTTAGGCAGACCTACGAGCAGTACTTC.

The V gene is TRBV4-3, the J gene TRBJ1-6; D gene ambiguous. CDR1 is LGHNA, CDR2 YSLEER, per germline. The CDR3 covers 14 residues. V lost 0 bases, J lost 7 bases, and 7 bases lay in between. The CDR3 reads CASSQDRRNSPLHF. The CDR3 nucleotides are TGCGCCAGCAGCCAAGATCGGAGGAATTCACCCCTCCACTTT.

J is TRBJ2-7 and V is TRBV30, with D hard to call. The CDR3 length is 11 residues. Germline-derived CDR1 and CDR2 are GTSNPN and SVGIG (reference sequence). The V gene lost 0 bases and the J gene lost 6 bases, with 6 bases spanning the gap. CDR3 in DNA: TGTGCCTGGAGTGTAACAGCCGAGCAGTACTTC. Its translation is CAWSVTAEQYF.

The V and J genes are TRBV7-6 and TRBJ2-3; 9 bases align to TRBD1. Germline lookup yields CDR1 SGHVS and CDR2 FNYEAQ. After removal of 5 bases from V and 5 bases from J, the junction contained 8 bases not matched to a gene. The CDR3 consists of 15 residues. CDR3 sequence reads: CASSPEPGQGDTQYF. The CDR3 DNA is TGTGCCAGCAGCCCAGAACCGGGACAGGGAGATACGCAGTATTTT.

CDR3 nucleotide sequence: TGCGCCAGCAGCTCCTTTGGGGAGGGTTTTGAGGATGAAAAACTGTTTTTT. Encoded protein: CASSSFGEGFEDEKLFF. V and J are TRBV5-1 and TRBJ1-4; D gene ambiguous. The CDR3 sequence is 17 residues long. The V gene lost 3 bases and the J gene lost 6 bases, with 21 bases spanning the gap. Germline V gene lookup returns CDR1 SGHRS and CDR2 YFSETQ.

V and J are TRBV20-1 and TRBJ1-1; D uncertain. The CDR3 covers 11 residues. The germline gives CDR1 DFQATT, CDR2 SNEGSKA (reference sequence). The V end lost 4 bases, the J end lost 10 bases, and 13 bases lay between the germline ends. The DNA of the CDR3 is TGCAGTGCTACCCGAGGTGAGGGAGCTTTCTTT. Residues: CSATRGEGAFF.

The V call is TRBV4-2, the J call TRBJ2-1; 7 bases line up with TRBD1. V gave up 1 base and J gave up 4 bases; unmatched junction bases: 7. The CDR3 runs to 16 residues. CDR1 LGHNA and CDR2 YNFKEQ come from the germline V gene. CDR3 nucleotides: TGTGCCAGCAGCCAAGCTAAGGGACAGTTATACAATGAGCAGTTCTTC. Amino acids: CASSQAKGQLYNEQFF.

The sample holds one count of this clone. The V gene is TRBV7-2, the J gene TRBJ2-3; tentatively, D is TRBD2 (6 bases). Germline V gene sequence: CDR1 SGHTA, CDR2 FQGNSA. The length of the CDR3 is 15 residues. V was clipped by 1 base and J by 5 bases, with 13 bases between them. The CDR3 DNA reads TGTGCCAGCAGCTTAGGGAATGCGCGGGGAGATACGCAGTATTTT. It specifies CASSLGNARGDTQYF.

The chain joins TRBV7-9 to TRBJ2-5, with 10 nucleotides matching TRBD2. V lost 5 bases to trimming and J lost 4 bases; unmatched junction nucleotides: 13. This CDR3 has 17 amino acids. From germline, CDR1 is SEHNR and CDR2 FQNEAQ (reference sequence). Written as DNA, the CDR3 is TGTGCCAGCAGCCCCCACCCTAGAGCGGGAGGGTCAGAGACCCAGTACTTC. This codes for CASSPHPRAGGSETQYF.

The CDR3 region has the DNA TGTGCCAGCTCATATGCGACTAATGAGCAGTTCTTC. Amino acid sequence: CASSYATNEQFF. The rearrangement links TRBV6-6 to TRBJ2-1; D gene uncertain. This CDR3 contains 12 residues. Germline lookup yields CDR1 MNHNY and CDR2 SVGAGI (reference sequence). The V gene lost 8 bases and the J gene lost 7 bases, with 12 bases spanning the gap.

This chain connects TRBV9 to TRBJ1-1, with 7 bases identical to TRBD1. The CDR3 contains 14 residues. Germline loops: CDR1 SGDLS, CDR2 YYNGEE. V was clipped by 1 base and J by 4 bases; unmatched bases: 4. The CDR3 here is CASSVQGGTTEAFF. CDR3 sequence (DNA): TGTGCCAGCAGCGTACAGGGGGGAACCACTGAAGCTTTCTTT.

The CDR3 bases are TGTGCCAGCAGTTCCCAAGATACGCAGTATTTT. Translation: CASSSQDTQYF. The V and J genes are TRBV6-6 and TRBJ2-3; no definite D call. The V end lost 4 bases, the J end lost 5 bases, and 4 bases lay between the germline ends. CDR1 is MNHNY, CDR2 SVGAGI, per germline (reference sequence). The CDR3 length is 11 residues.